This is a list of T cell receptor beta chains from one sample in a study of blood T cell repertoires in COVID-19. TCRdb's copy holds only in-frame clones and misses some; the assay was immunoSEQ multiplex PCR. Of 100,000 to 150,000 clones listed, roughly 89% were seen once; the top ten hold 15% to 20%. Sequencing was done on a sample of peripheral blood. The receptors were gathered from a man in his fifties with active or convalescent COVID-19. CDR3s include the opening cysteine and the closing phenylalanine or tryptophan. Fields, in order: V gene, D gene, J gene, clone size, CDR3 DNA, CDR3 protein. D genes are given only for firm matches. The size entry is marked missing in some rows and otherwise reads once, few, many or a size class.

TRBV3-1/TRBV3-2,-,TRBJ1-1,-,TGTGCCAGCAGCCAAATGTATCGGGGGGGCACTGAAGCTTTCTTT,CASSQMYRGGTEAFF
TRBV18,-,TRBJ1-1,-,TGTGCCAGCTCACCAAGCAGGCTGGAGGCTGAAGCTTTCTTT,CASSPSRLEAEAFF
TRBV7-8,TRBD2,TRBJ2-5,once,TGTGCCAGCAGCTCAACCGGGACTAGCGGCGCCGAGACCCAGTACTTC,CASSSTGTSGAETQYF
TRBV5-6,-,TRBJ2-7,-,TGTGCCAGCAGCCCGCGGGGTTACGAGCAGTACTTC,CASSPRGYEQYF
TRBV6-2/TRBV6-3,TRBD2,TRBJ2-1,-,TGTGCCAGCAGTTACCCGGGACTAGCGGGGGATGAGCAGTTCTTC,CASSYPGLAGDEQFF
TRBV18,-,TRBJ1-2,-,TGTGCCAGCTCACCAGCAGACAGACTTGACTATGGCTACACCTTC,CASSPADRLDYGYTF
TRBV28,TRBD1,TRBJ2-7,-,TGTGCCAGCAGCATGATACAGGGGGCTAGGTACGAGCAGTACTTC,CASSMIQGARYEQYF
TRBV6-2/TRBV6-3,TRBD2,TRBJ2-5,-,TGTGCCAGCAGTTACCGGCTAGCGGGGGCTCAAGAGACCCAGTACTTC,CASSYRLAGAQETQYF
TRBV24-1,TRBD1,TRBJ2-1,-,TGTGCCACCAGTGAGGGGACAGGGGTGGGCCCCTACAATGAGCAGTTCTTC,CATSEGTGVGPYNEQFF
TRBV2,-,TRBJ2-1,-,TGTGCCAGCAGTGTCGGCAATGAGCAGTTCTTC,CASSVGNEQFF